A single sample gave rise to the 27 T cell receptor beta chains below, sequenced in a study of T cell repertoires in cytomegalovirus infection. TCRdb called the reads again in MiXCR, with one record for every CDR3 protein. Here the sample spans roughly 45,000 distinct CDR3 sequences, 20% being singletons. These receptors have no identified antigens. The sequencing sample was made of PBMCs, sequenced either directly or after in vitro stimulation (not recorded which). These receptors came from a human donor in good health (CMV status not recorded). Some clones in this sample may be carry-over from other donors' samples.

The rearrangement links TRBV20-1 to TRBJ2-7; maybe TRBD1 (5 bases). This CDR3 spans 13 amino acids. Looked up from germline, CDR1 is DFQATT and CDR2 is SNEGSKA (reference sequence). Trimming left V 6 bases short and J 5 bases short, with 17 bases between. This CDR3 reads CSAPRAGPNEQYF. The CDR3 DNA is TGCAGTGCCCCCAGGGCAGGGCCCAACGAGCAGTACTTC.

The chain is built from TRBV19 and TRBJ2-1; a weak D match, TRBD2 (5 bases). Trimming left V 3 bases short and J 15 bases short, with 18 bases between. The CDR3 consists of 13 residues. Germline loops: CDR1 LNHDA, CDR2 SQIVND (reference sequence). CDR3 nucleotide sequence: TGTGCCAGTAGTATTGGAGGACGGGATCCCTGGTTCTTC. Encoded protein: CASSIGGRDPWFF.

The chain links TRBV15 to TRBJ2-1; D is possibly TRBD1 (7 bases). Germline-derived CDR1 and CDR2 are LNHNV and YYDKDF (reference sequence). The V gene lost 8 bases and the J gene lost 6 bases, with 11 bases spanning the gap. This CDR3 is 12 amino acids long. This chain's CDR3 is CATGRTGNEQFF. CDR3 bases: TGTGCCACCGGGAGGACAGGCAATGAGCAGTTCTTC.

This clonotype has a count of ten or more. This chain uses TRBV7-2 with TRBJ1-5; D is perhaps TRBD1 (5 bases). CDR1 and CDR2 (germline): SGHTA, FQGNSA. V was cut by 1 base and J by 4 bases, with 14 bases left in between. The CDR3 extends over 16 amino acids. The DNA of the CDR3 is TGTGCCAGCAGCTTAGACCCCACCGGGGGGAATCAGCCCCAGCATTTT. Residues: CASSLDPTGGNQPQHF.

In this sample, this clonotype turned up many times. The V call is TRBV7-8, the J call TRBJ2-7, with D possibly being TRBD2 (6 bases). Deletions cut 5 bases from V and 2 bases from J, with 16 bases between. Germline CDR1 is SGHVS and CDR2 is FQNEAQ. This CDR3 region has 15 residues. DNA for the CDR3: TGTGCCAGCAGCATGCGCGGGGACCGAGCCTACGAGCAGTACTTC. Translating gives CASSMRGDRAYEQYF. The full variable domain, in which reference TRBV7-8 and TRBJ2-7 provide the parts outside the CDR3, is GAGVSQSPRYKVAKRGQDVALRCDPISGHVSLFWYQQALGQGPEFLTYFQNEAQLDKSGLPSDRFFAERPEGSVSTLKIQRTQQEDSAVYLCASSMRGDRAYEQYFGPGTRLTVT.

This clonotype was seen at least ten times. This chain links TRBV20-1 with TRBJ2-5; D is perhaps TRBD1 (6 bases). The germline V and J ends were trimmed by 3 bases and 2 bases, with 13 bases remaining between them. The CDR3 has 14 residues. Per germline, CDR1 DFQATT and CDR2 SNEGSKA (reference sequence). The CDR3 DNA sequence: TGCAGTGCTAGCCCAGGGACACTTCAAGAGACCCAGTACTTC. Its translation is CSASPGTLQETQYF.

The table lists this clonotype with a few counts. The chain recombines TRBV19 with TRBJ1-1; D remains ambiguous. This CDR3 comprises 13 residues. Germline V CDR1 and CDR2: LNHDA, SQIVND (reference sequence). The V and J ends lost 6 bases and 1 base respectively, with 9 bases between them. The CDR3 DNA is TGTGCCAGTAGCAACGGCAGGAACACTGAAGCTTTCTTT. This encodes CASSNGRNTEAFF.

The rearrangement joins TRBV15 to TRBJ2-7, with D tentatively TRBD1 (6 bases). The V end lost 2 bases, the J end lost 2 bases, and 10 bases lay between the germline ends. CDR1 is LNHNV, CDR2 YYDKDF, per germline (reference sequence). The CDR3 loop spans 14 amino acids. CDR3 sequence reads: CATSRSRTAYEQYF. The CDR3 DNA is TGTGCCACCAGCAGATCCCGGACAGCCTACGAGCAGTACTTC. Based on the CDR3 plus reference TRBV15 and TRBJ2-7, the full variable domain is DAMVIQNPRYQVTQFGKPVTLSCSQTLNHNVMYWYQQKSSQAPKLLFHYYDKDFNNEADTPDNFQSRRPNTSFCFLDIRSPGLGDTAMYLCATSRSRTAYEQYFGPGTRLTVT.

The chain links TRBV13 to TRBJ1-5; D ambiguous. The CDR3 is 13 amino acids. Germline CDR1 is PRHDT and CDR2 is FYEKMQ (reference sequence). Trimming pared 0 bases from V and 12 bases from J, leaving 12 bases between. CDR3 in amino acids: CASSLGSPGIQHF. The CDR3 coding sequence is TGTGCCAGCAGCTTAGGATCACCGGGAATCCAGCATTTT.

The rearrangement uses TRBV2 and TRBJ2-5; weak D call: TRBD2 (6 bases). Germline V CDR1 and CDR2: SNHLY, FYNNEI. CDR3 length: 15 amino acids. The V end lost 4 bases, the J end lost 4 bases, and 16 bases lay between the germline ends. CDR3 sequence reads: CASSGGSGGRETQYF. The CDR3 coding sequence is TGTGCCAGCAGTGGGGGTAGCGGAGGCAGAGAGACCCAGTACTTC.

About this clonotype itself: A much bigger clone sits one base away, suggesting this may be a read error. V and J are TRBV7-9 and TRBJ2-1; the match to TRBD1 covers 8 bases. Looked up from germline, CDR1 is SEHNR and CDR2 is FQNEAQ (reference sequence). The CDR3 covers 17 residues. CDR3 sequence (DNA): TGTGCCAGCAGCACGACGCAGGGGGCCCCTTCCTACAATGAGCAGCTCTTC. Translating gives CASSTTQGAPSYNEQLF.

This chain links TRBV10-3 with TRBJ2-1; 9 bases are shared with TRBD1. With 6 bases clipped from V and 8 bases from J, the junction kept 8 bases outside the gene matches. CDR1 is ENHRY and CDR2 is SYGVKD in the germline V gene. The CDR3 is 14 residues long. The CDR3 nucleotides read TGTGCCATCAGAGCCGGGACAGGGTCCGATGAGCAGTTCTTC. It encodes CAIRAGTGSDEQFF.

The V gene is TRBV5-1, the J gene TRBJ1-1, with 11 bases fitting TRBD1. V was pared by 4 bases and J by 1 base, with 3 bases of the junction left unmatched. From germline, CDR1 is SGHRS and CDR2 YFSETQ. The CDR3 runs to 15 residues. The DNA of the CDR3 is TGCGCCAGCAGCGGGGACAGGGGGGAGAACACTGAAGCTTTCTTT. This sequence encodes CASSGDRGENTEAFF.

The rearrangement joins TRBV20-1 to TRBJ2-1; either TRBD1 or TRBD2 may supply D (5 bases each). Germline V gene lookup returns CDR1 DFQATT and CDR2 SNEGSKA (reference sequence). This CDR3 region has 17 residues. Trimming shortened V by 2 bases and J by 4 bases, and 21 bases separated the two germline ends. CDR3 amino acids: CSARRPPRGENYNEQFF. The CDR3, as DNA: TGCAGTGCTAGAAGGCCCCCGAGGGGTGAAAATTACAATGAGCAGTTCTTC.

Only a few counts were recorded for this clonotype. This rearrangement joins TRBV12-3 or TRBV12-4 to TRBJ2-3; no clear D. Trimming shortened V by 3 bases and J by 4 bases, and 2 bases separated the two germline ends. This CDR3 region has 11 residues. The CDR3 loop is CASSFADTQYF. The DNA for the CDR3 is TGTGCCAGCAGTTTTGCAGATACGCAGTATTTT.

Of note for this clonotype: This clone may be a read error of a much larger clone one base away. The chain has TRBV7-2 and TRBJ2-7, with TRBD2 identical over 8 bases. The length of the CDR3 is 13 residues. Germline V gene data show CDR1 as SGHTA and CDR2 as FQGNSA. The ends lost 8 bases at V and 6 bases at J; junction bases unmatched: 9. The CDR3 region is CASGATSVSEQYF. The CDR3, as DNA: TGTGCCAGCGGCGCGACTAGCGTAAGCGAGCAGTACTTC.

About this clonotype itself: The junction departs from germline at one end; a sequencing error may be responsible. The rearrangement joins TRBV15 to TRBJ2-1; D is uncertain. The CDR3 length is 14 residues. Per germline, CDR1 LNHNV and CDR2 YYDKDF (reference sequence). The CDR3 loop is CATIRISTYNEQFF. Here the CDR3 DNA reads TGTGCCACCATCAGAATTAGCACCTACAATGAGCAGTTCTTC.

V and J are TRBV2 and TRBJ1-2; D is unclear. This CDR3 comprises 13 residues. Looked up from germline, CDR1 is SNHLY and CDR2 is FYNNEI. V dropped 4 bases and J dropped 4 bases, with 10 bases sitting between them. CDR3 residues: CASSVGVSYGYTF. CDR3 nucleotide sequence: TGTGCCAGCAGTGTTGGGGTATCCTATGGCTACACCTTC.

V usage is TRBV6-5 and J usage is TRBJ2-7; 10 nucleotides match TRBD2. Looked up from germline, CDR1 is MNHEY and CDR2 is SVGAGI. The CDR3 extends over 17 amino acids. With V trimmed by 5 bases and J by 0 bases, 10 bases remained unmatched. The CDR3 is CASSPAGLALSSYEQYF. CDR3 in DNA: TGTGCCAGCAGTCCGGCGGGACTAGCGTTGAGCTCCTACGAGCAGTACTTC.

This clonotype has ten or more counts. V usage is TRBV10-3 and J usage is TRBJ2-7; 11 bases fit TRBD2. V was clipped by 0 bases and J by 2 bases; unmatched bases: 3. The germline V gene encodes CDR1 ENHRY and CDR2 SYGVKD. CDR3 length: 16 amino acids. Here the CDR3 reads CAISESSGRGAYEQYF. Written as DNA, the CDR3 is TGTGCCATCAGTGAGTCTAGCGGGAGGGGTGCCTACGAGCAGTACTTC.

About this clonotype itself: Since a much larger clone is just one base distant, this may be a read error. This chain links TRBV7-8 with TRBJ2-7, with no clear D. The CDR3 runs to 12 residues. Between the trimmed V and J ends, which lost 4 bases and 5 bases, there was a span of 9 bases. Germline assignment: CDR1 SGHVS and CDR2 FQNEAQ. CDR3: CASSSVGHEQYF. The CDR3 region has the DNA TGTGCCAGCAGCTCCGTCGGCCACGAGCAGTACTTC.

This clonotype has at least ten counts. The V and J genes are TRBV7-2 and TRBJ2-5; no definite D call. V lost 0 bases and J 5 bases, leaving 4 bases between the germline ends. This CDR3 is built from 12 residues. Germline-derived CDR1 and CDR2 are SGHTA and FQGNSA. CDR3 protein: CASSLALETQYF. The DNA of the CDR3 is TGTGCCAGCAGCTTAGCTCTCGAGACCCAGTACTTC.

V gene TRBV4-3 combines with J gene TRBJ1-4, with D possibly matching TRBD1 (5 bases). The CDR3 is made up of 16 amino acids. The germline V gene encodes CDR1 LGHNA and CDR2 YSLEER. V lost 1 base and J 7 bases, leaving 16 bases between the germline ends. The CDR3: CASSQVSGAPREKLFF. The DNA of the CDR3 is TGCGCCAGCAGCCAAGTCTCTGGGGCTCCTCGTGAAAAACTGTTTTTT.

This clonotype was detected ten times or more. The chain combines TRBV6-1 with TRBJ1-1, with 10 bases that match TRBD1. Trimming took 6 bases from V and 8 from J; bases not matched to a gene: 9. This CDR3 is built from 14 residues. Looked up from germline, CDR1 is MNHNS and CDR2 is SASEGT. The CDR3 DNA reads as TGTGCCAGCAGCCCCGACAGGGGGCAGCTCGAAGCTTTCTTT. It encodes CASSPDRGQLEAFF.

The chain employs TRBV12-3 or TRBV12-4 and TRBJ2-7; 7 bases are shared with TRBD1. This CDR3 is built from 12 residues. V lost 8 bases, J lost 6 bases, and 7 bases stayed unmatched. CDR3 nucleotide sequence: TGTGCCAGCCAGGACAGGCGGTCCGAGCAGTACTTC. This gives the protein CASQDRRSEQYF.

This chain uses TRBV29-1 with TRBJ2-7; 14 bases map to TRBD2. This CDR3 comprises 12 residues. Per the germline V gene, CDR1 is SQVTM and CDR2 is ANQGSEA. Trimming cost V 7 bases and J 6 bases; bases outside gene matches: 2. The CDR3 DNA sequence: TGCAGCGCAGGACTAGCGGGAGGCGAGCAGTACTTC. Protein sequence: CSAGLAGGEQYF.

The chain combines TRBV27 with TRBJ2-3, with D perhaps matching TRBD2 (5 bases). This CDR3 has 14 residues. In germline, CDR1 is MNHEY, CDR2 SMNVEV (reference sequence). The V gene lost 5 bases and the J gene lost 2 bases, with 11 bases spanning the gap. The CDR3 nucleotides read TGTGCCAGCAGTCCCATGGACTTCACAGATACGCAGTATTTT. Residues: CASSPMDFTDTQYF.